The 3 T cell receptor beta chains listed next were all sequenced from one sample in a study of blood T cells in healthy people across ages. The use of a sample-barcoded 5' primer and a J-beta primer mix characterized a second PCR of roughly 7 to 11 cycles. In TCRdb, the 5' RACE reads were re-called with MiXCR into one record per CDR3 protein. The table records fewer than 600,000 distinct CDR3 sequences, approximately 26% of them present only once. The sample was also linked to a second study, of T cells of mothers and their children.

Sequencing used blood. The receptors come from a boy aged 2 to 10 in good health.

This CDR3 reads CATSTGGGTEAFF. DNA for the CDR3: TGTGCCACCTCTACCGGGGGGGGCACTGAAGCTTTCTTT. The chain joins TRBV6-5 to TRBJ1-1; perhaps TRBD1 as D (5 bases). Germline CDR1 reads MNHEY; CDR2 reads SVGAGI. This CDR3 comprises 13 residues. Deletions cut 10 bases from V and 4 bases from J, with 16 bases between.

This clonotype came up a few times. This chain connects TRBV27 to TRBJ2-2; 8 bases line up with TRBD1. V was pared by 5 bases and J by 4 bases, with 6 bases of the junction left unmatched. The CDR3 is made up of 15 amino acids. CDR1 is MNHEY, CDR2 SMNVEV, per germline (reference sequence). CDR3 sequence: CASSRTGMGTGELFF. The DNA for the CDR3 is TGTGCCAGCAGTCGGACAGGGATGGGCACCGGGGAGCTGTTTTTT.

The CDR3 reads CASSGAVTTNEKLFF. For the CDR3, the DNA is TGTGCCAGCAGTGGGGCAGTGACAACTAATGAAAAACTGTTTTTT. The chain employs TRBV2 and TRBJ1-4; D is uncertain. V was shortened by 4 bases and J by 0 bases, with 9 bases between the two germline ends. The germline V gene encodes CDR1 SNHLY and CDR2 FYNNEI. The CDR3 is made up of 15 amino acids.